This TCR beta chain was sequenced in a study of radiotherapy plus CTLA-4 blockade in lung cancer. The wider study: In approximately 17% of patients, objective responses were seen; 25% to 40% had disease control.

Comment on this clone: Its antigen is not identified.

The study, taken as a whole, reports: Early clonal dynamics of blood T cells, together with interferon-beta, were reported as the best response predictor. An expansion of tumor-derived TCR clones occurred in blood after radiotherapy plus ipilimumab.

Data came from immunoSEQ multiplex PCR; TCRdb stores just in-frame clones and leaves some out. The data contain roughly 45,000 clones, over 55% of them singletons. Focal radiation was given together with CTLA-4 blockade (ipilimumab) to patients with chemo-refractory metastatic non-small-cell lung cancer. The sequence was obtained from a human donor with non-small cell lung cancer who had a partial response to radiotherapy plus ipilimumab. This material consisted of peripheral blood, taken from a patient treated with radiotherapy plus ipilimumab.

CDR3 DNA: TGTGCCAGCACCTCTAACACTGAAGCTTTCTTT. Translating gives CASTSNTEAFF. J is TRBJ1-1 and V is TRBV2; D is undetermined. Germline V gene sequence: CDR1 SNHLY, CDR2 FYNNEI. V was pared by 7 bases and J by 2 bases, with 5 bases between. This CDR3 spans 11 amino acids.